Following are 21 T cell receptor beta chains from one sample sequenced in a study of cytomegalovirus exposure and HLA in healthy donors. The PCR used 60 Vbeta and 13 Jbeta primers. Using immunoSEQ multiplex PCR, the repertoire was profiled, and TCRdb retains in-frame clones only, with some absent. The sample lists under 130,000 clones, under 80% occurring once. The sample was PBMCs. The source is a woman aged 18-29 years in good health and CMV-seropositive.

The chain combines TRBV7-8 with TRBJ2-1; D might be TRBD2 (5 bases). Trimming removed 0 bases at V and 7 bases at J, with 16 bases between. This CDR3 is 16 amino acids long. Germline V CDR1 and CDR2: SGHVS, FQNEAQ. CDR3: CASSLARARKGNEQFF. The CDR3 DNA reads as TGTGCCAGCAGCTTAGCGAGGGCAAGGAAGGGAAATGAGCAGTTCTTC.

The rearrangement links TRBV14 to TRBJ1-6; D call uncertain. This CDR3 is 14 amino acids long. Trimming shortened V by 0 bases and J by 14 bases, and 14 bases separated the two germline ends. Germline CDR1 SGHDN, CDR2 FVKESK. The CDR3 coding sequence is TGTGCCAGCAGCCAAGATCAACGGGGAGTCTCCCTCCACTTT. Amino acid sequence: CASSQDQRGVSLHF.

V is TRBV7-2 and J is TRBJ2-3, with a possible D match to TRBD2 (6 bases). Germline V CDR1 and CDR2: SGHTA, FQGNSA. The length of the CDR3 is 14 residues. Trimming shortened V by 5 bases and J by 7 bases, and 16 bases separated the two germline ends. CDR3 bases: TGTGCCAGCAGCATCCGGGACTCCCTAAATACGCAGTATTTT. Its protein is CASSIRDSLNTQYF.

This clone appeared once. The gene calls are TRBV27 and TRBJ2-1, with D possibly TRBD1 on 5 matching bases. V lost 4 bases and J lost 10, with 14 bases in between. CDR1 is MNHEY, CDR2 SMNVEV, per germline (reference sequence). The CDR3 spans 13 residues. The CDR3: CASSWGPAVEQFF. In nucleotides, the CDR3 is TGTGCCAGCAGTTGGGGCCCGGCTGTCGAGCAGTTCTTC.

This clone was seen a handful of times. CDR3 nucleotides: TGCGCCAGCAGCTTGGGGCTAGCGGGAGTTTACGAGCAGTACTTC. It is translated as CASSLGLAGVYEQYF. The V gene is TRBV5-1, the J gene TRBJ2-7; 10 bases line up with TRBD2. The CDR3 sequence is 15 residues long. CDR1 is SGHRS and CDR2 is YFSETQ in the germline V gene. V trimming: 0 bases; J trimming: 4 bases; junction bases outside the gene matches: 4.

The rearrangement joins TRBV7-9 to TRBJ1-1; no reliable D call. CDR1 and CDR2 (germline): SEHNR, FQNEAQ (reference sequence). Trimming stripped 3 bases from V and 6 bases from J, with 8 bases between. The CDR3 contains 12 residues. The CDR3 region is CASSFGIAEAFF. The CDR3 DNA is TGTGCCAGCAGCTTCGGTATCGCTGAAGCTTTCTTT.

This chain connects TRBV2 to TRBJ2-7; TRBD2 is a possible D gene (5 bases). Germline values: CDR1 SNHLY, CDR2 FYNNEI. The CDR3 has 15 residues. V lost 5 bases, J lost 10 bases, and 24 bases lay in between. This CDR3 is CASSLSADWIGLQYF. Written as DNA, the CDR3 is TGTGCCAGCAGTTTATCAGCGGACTGGATAGGGCTCCAGTACTTC.

This chain connects TRBV11-2 to TRBJ2-7; 7 positions agree with TRBD1. The V gene's germline CDR1 is SGHAT and CDR2 FQNNGV. CDR3 length: 15 amino acids. Germline trimming cut 4 bases from V and 2 bases from J; bases unmatched to any gene: 8. CDR3 loop: CASSSNHGQAYEQYF. CDR3 sequence (DNA): TGTGCCAGCAGCTCCAATCACGGACAGGCCTACGAGCAGTACTTC.

By sample share, this clone is medium-sized. The rearrangement joins TRBV29-1 to TRBJ2-5, with 8 nucleotides matching TRBD1. The V gene end was trimmed by 2 bases and the J gene end by 3 bases; junction bases not matched to a gene: 8. The CDR3 spans 15 residues. CDR1 is SQVTM, CDR2 ANQGSEA, per germline. The CDR3 here is CSVEPSRGREETQYF. The CDR3 DNA reads TGCAGCGTTGAACCCTCCAGGGGGCGCGAAGAGACCCAGTACTTC.

There are a few counts of this clone. The V and J genes are TRBV11-2 and TRBJ2-1, with a possible D match to TRBD2 (6 bases). V was clipped by 1 base and J by 3 bases, with 10 bases between them. The CDR3 sequence is 15 residues long. Germline V lookup: CDR1 SGHAT, CDR2 FQNNGV. This CDR3 reads CASSLVGGIYNEQFF. In nucleotides, the CDR3 is TGTGCCAGCAGCTTAGTTGGGGGGATCTACAATGAGCAGTTCTTC.

In this sample, this clone turned up once. The chain is built from TRBV7-8 and TRBJ2-3, with 10 positions matching TRBD2. CDR1 is SGHVS, CDR2 FQNEAQ, per germline. CDR3 size: 15 residues. Unmatched junction bases numbered 6, after V lost 5 bases and J lost 4 bases. The CDR3: CASSHSGGAADTQYF. For the CDR3, the DNA is TGTGCCAGCAGCCACAGCGGGGGGGCCGCAGATACGCAGTATTTT.

This clone was seen a handful of times. V and J are TRBV4-1 and TRBJ1-1; 9 bases fit TRBD1. Per germline, CDR1 MGHRA and CDR2 YSYEKL. The CDR3 extends over 18 amino acids. J lost 1 base, V lost 4 bases, and 13 bases had no gene match. CDR3: CASSRETGGGAENTEAFF. The DNA for the CDR3 is TGCGCCAGCAGCCGAGAAACAGGGGGCGGGGCGGAGAACACTGAAGCTTTCTTT.

This rearrangement joins TRBV6-5 to TRBJ2-7; D perhaps matches TRBD2 (6 bases). The germline V gene has CDR1 MNHEY and CDR2 SVGAGI. This CDR3 contains 15 residues. V dropped 0 bases and J dropped 3 bases, with 12 bases sitting between them. The chain's CDR3 is CASSYSGGTNYEQYF. CDR3 DNA: TGTGCCAGCAGTTACTCGGGCGGGACCAACTACGAGCAGTACTTC.

The chain employs TRBV2 and TRBJ2-7; D uncertain. In germline, CDR1 is SNHLY, CDR2 FYNNEI. The CDR3 runs to 14 residues. Trimming cost V 3 bases and J 3 bases, with 12 bases left between them. CDR3 nucleotide sequence: TGTGCCAGCAGTGACCCACTCCAAGACTACGAGCAGTACTTC. It yields the protein CASSDPLQDYEQYF. Using reference TRBV2 and TRBJ2-7 for the parts outside the CDR3, the full variable domain is EPEVTQTPSHQVTQMGQEVILRCVPISNHLYFYWYRQILGQKVEFLVSFYNNEISEKSEIFDDQFSVERPDGSNFTLKIRSTKLEDSAMYFCASSDPLQDYEQYFGPGTRLTVT.

The chain links TRBV27 to TRBJ2-7; 9 bases fit TRBD1. Germline V gene sequence: CDR1 MNHEY, CDR2 SMNVEV (reference sequence). The CDR3 runs 14 residues. J was trimmed by 4 bases and V by 1 base; bases with no gene match: 2. In nucleotides, the CDR3 is TGTGCCAGCAGTTTATTGGGACAGGGTTACGAGCAGTACTTC. This codes for CASSLLGQGYEQYF.

This chain connects TRBV5-1 to TRBJ2-1; no reliable D call. The CDR3 is 15 residues long. Germline V gene sequence: CDR1 SGHRS, CDR2 YFSETQ. V was pared by 4 bases and J by 2 bases, with 13 bases between. The CDR3 bases are TGCGCCAGCAGCACCGGAGCTCGGACCTACAATGAGCAGTTCTTC. It specifies CASSTGARTYNEQFF. Drawing the rest from reference TRBV5-1 and TRBJ2-1, the complete variable domain is KAGVTQTPRYLIKTRGQQVTLSCSPISGHRSVSWYQQTPGQGLQFLFEYFSETQRNKGNFPGRFSGRQFSNSRSEMNVSTLELGDSALYLCASSTGARTYNEQFFGPGTRLTVL.

The chain uses TRBV5-1 and TRBJ2-5; 7 bases align to TRBD2. V lost 2 bases to trimming and J lost 2 bases; unmatched junction nucleotides: 3. This CDR3 contains 14 residues. CDR1 SGHRS and CDR2 YFSETQ come from the germline V gene. CDR3 residues: CASSLGAGQETQYF. DNA for the CDR3: TGCGCCAGCAGCTTAGGAGCGGGACAAGAGACCCAGTACTTC. Full variable domain (missing parts from reference TRBV5-1 and TRBJ2-5): KAGVTQTPRYLIKTRGQQVTLSCSPISGHRSVSWYQQTPGQGLQFLFEYFSETQRNKGNFPGRFSGRQFSNSRSEMNVSTLELGDSALYLCASSLGAGQETQYFGPGTRLLVL.

This rearrangement joins TRBV9 to TRBJ2-1; TRBD1 aligns across 7 bases. Looked up from germline, CDR1 is SGDLS and CDR2 is YYNGEE. V lost 1 base and J lost 8; bases outside the gene matches: 6. CDR3 size: 14 residues. In nucleotides, the CDR3 is TGTGCCAGCAGCGTACCGACAGGGACGCATGAGCAGTTCTTC. The encoded protein is CASSVPTGTHEQFF.

This rearrangement joins TRBV7-2 to TRBJ2-5; 10 bases match TRBD2. Looked up from germline, CDR1 is SGHTA and CDR2 is FQGNSA. After removal of 5 bases from V and 5 bases from J, the junction contained 17 bases not matched to a gene. This CDR3 comprises 18 residues. The CDR3 region is CASSPRTSGARLAETQYF. The CDR3 bases are TGTGCCAGCAGCCCCCGGACTAGCGGAGCAAGGTTGGCTGAGACCCAGTACTTC.

The DNA for the CDR3 is TGTGCTAGTGGTTTGGTACGGAGTAGCGGGGGGGCCGGGGAGACCCAGTACTTC. The encoded protein is CASGLVRSSGGAGETQYF. The V call is TRBV12-5, the J call TRBJ2-5; TRBD2 aligns across 11 bases. Germline assignment: CDR1 LGHNT and CDR2 FRNRAP. CDR3 length: 18 amino acids. Germline trimming cut 0 bases from V and 5 bases from J; bases unmatched to any gene: 11.

The chain recombines TRBV6-6 with TRBJ2-5; no clear D gene. The ends were cut back, 0 bases at V and 1 base at J, with 6 bases in the middle. The CDR3 loop spans 14 amino acids. CDR1 is MNHNY, CDR2 SVGAGI, per germline (reference sequence). This CDR3 reads CASSYSELQETQYF. The DNA of the CDR3 is TGTGCCAGCAGTTACTCGGAGCTCCAAGAGACCCAGTACTTC.